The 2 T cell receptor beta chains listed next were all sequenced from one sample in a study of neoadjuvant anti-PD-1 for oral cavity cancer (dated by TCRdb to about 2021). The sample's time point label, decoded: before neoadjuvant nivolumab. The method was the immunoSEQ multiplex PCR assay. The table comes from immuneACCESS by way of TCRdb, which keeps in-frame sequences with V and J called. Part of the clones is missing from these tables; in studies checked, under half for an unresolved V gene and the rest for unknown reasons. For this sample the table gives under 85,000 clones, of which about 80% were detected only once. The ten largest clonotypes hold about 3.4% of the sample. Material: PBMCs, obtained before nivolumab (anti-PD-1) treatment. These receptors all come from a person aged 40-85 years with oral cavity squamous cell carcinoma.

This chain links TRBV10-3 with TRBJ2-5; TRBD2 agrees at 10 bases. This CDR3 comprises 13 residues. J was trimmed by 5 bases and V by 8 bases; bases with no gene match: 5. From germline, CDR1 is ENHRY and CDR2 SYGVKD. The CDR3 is CAISASGSETQYF. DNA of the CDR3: TGTGCCATCTCAGCTAGCGGGAGTGAGACCCAGTACTTC.

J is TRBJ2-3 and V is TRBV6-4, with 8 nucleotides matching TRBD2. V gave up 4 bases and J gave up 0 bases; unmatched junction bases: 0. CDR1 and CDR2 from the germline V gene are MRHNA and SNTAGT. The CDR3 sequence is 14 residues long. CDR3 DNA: TGTGCCAGCAGTGCTAGCGGGAGCACAGATACGCAGTATTTT. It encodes CASSASGSTDTQYF.